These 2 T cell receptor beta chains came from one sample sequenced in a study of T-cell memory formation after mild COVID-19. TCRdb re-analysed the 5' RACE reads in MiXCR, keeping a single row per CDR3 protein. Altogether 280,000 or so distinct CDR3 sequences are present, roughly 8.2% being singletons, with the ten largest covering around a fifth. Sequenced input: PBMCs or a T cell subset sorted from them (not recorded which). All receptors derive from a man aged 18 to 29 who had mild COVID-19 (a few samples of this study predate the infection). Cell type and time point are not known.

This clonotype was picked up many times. Here the CDR3 reads CASSQDRKYEAFF. Here the CDR3 DNA reads TGTGCCAGCAGCCAAGACAGAAAGTATGAAGCTTTCTTT. The rearrangement links TRBV14 to TRBJ1-1; no firm D call. This CDR3 is built from 13 residues. Per the germline V gene, CDR1 is SGHDN and CDR2 is FVKESK. Deletions cut 0 bases from V and 7 bases from J, with 9 bases between. The full variable domain, completed using reference TRBV14 and TRBJ1-1, is EAGVTQFPSHSVIEKGQTVTLRCDPISGHDNLYWYRRVMGKEIKFLLHFVKESKQDESGMPNNRFLAERTGGTYSTLKVQPAELEDSGVYFCASSQDRKYEAFFGQGTRLTVV.

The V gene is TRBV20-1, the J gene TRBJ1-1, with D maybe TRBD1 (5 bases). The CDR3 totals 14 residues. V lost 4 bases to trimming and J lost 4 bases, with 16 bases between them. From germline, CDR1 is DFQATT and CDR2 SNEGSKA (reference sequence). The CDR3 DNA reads TGCAGTGCTAAGGCAGAGGGTGGGGGCACTGAAGCTTTCTTT. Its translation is CSAKAEGGGTEAFF.